This T cell receptor (beta chain) was sequenced in a study of T cells in Graves' hyperthyroidism and ophthalmopathy (dated by TCRdb to about 2019). Regarding the complete study: Peripheral blood samples were taken at the time of initial diagnosis, prior to any treatment. The 100 or so discovery patients were randomly divided into training and test sets at a 7:3 ratio. A discovery cohort of around 98 patients, 43 with Graves' ophthalmopathy and 57 with stable Graves' hyperthyroidism, was used to find distinguishing TCR V-J signatures. The study also compared thyroid tissue and blood T-cell repertoires from several Graves' hyperthyroidism patients. The paper reports TCR Vbeta CDR3 sequencing of approximately 130 peripheral blood samples: over 40 ophthalmopathy, approximately 74 hyperthyroidism and around 17 progressor patients. Following sampling, methimazole starting at 30 mg daily was given to hyperthyroidism patients, and high-dose intravenous methylprednisolone was given to ophthalmopathy patients. Whether ophthalmopathy could be predicted prospectively was tested in an independent validation cohort made up of 18 hyperthyroidism patients plus 17 patients who later progressed to ophthalmopathy. Study-wide conclusions, independent of this receptor: In cross-validation, a model built on a 13 V-J signature told ophthalmopathy apart from stable hyperthyroidism with approximately 90% sensitivity and approximately 81% specificity, and in testing the same model reached 80%/75%. In validation, the model predicted progression to ophthalmopathy with approximately 70% sensitivity and about 72% specificity, a median of 6.5 months before onset. Blood samples also contained most of the expanded thyroid clonotypes (frequency above 0.001), which suggests that blood repertoires may reflect thyroid immune responses. Sample size was not statistically predetermined, and blinding of investigators to group allocation was not performed.

A patient counted as having stable Graves' hyperthyroidism if no progression to ophthalmopathy occurred over 18 months of follow-up. Hyperthyroidism patients were aged 18 to 65 years and newly diagnosed, with disease duration of less than 2 months. The study excluded patients with uncontrolled infections, other autoimmune diseases, pregnancy or lactation. Diagnoses were established on the basis of clinical symptoms, serum thyroxine and TRAb, thyroid ultrasound, and orbital computed tomography. PBMCs were separated from roughly 10 ml of fresh peripheral blood using Ficoll-Paque density gradient centrifugation. Total RNA was extracted with Trizol reagent, and quality was checked on an Agilent 2100 Bioanalyzer. As to this clonotype: What this receptor recognizes is not known. It has no much larger one-base neighbor in the sample; base qualities were not kept.

The TCR beta CDR3 regions were amplified from the RNA transcripts. The first round of RT-PCR for the TCR CDR3 was performed with the HTBI primer set and the Qiagen OneStep RT-PCR kit. Libraries were constructed in a second round of multiplex PCR, after which size selection and purification were performed. The libraries were sequenced on an Illumina HiSeq2000 using paired-end 100 bp reads. Per the original workflow: SOAPnuke was used to process the raw data, throwing out any read that contained adapters or uncalled bases, had a mean Phred below 15, or lacked an exact constant-primer or identifier match. High-quality paired reads were merged with COPE v1.2.5, and unique nucleotide sequences were defined as clonotypes. MiTCR v1.1 was used to align the clonotypes against IMGT TRBV, TRBD and TRBJ reference segments. Only V-J combinations with frequency above 0.0001, covering 99.2% of repertoires, were analysed. The TCS score was defined as F50 (clonal expansion) divided by E x V (chaos), with BLOSUM62-based TCRdist calculated between CDR3 peptides within each V-J. Welch's t-statistics and random forest reduced approximately 520 V-J features to roughly 13, which were used in a naive Bayes classifier (R e1071). The public reads were reprocessed in TCRdb via fastp at Q25 and MiXCR, keeping in-frame beta chains. Identical CDR3 proteins give one entry, which carries the most common genes and DNA. The V and J calls were not made by the authors but by TCRdb's processing. This sample gives a few hundred thousand distinct CDR3 sequences in total; over 10% of them show up just once. The ten largest clones capture about 9.1% of the sample.

CDR1 is given as SNHLY and CDR2 as FYNNEI, both from the germline V gene. Trimming costs V 3 bases and J 0 bases, and their ends lie 9 bases apart. Taken from cysteine to phenylalanine, the CDR3 has 15 residues. Left in the record is the CDR3 DNA by itself, 45 bases read in frame from the first base. The sequence was collected from a young woman with Graves' hyperthyroidism. This receptor chain uses TRBV2 and TRBJ1-3, with the D gene not clear enough to name. Sequences were obtained from blood. At the DNA level, the sequence is TGTGCCAGCAGTGATATGAGGAACTCTGGAAACACCATATATTTT. Its translation is CASSDMRNSGNTIYF.